This TCR beta chain was identified during a study of blood T cell repertoires in COVID-19. About the study: The cDNA or gDNA used as material had been derived from T cells, B-cell-depleted T cells, or PBMCs.

Per the original methods: Using reference gene primer amplification, nucleated cell counts were estimated. Repertoires were generated with immunoSEQ multiplex PCR, while TCRdb's copy carries only in-frame clones and drops some. For V, J and clone size, that table is used; D and trimming come from the DNA. This table holds under 60,000 clones, about 91% found once. This CDR3 comprises 15 residues. V was cut by 2 bases and J by 0 bases, with 11 bases left in between. CDR1 and CDR2 (germline): ENHRY, SYGVKD. The chain employs TRBV10-3 and TRBJ2-7; D remains ambiguous. This TCR was sampled from a man aged 50 to 60 with active COVID-19. Material for sequencing was peripheral blood. The CDR3 region is CAISEPRLSSYEQYF. CDR3 nucleotide sequence: TGTGCCATCAGTGAGCCCAGACTTAGCTCCTACGAGCAGTACTTC.